This T cell receptor beta chain was obtained from a study of T cells in Graves' hyperthyroidism and ophthalmopathy. Study conclusions and caveats: Patients with ophthalmopathy were separated from those with stable hyperthyroidism by a 13 V-J model.

CDR1 and CDR2 (germline): SNHLY, FYNNEI. The J segment lost 3 bases and the V segment lost 8 bases, leaving 12 bases of the junction unmatched. The CDR3 is 16 residues long. This clonotype has a count of ten or more. The antigen remains undetermined. Each patient was aged 18 to 65 and had newly diagnosed hyperthyroidism of under 2 months' duration. There were TCR beta CDR3 regions amplified from RNA transcripts. Initially, a first-round RT-PCR of the TCR CDR3 employed the HTBI primer set. TCRdb redid the calling of the multiplex PCR reads with MiXCR, one entry per CDR3 protein. This table has about 740,000 distinct CDR3 sequences, 13% to 15% appearing once.

The sample comprised blood. The chain links TRBV2 to TRBJ2-1; TRBD2 matches 8 bases. This sequence was found in a young woman with Graves' hyperthyroidism. CDR3 sequence (DNA): TGTGCCAGCGCTTCCCTGGCTAGCGGGTACTACAATGAGCAGTTCTTC. This codes for CASASLASGYYNEQFF.